Below, 5 T cell receptor beta chains from the same sample are listed, as sequenced in a study of cytomegalovirus exposure and HLA in healthy donors. TCRdb keeps only in-frame clones here, not all; method: immunoSEQ multiplex PCR. Seen here are 55,000 to 75,000 clones, over 85% observed once, and the top ten hold approximately 4.5%. The specimen was PBMCs. Receptors were obtained from a young man in good health and CMV-seropositive.

The V gene is TRBV6-1, the J gene TRBJ2-1; 10 bases fit TRBD2. Germline CDR1 MNHNS, CDR2 SASEGT. With V trimmed by 6 bases and J by 0 bases, 2 bases remained unmatched. The CDR3 loop spans 15 amino acids. The CDR3 DNA is TGTGCCAGCAGAAGCGGGGGGGCCTCCTACAATGAGCAGTTCTTC. Its protein is CASRSGGASYNEQFF.

The chain has TRBV28 and TRBJ2-7, with a possible D match to TRBD2 (6 bases). The CDR3 contains 15 residues. Germline V gene sequence: CDR1 MDHEN, CDR2 SYDVKM. Trimming stripped 7 bases from V and 2 bases from J, with 18 bases between. The CDR3 nucleotides read TGTGCCAGCAACGCCCCTGGGCGGGGAGCCTACGAGCAGTACTTC. Residues: CASNAPGRGAYEQYF.

This chain connects TRBV10-2 to TRBJ1-1, with D maybe TRBD1 (6 bases). Trimming removed 10 bases at V and 10 bases at J, with 16 bases between. Germline V CDR1 and CDR2: WSHSY, SAAADI. The CDR3 consists of 11 residues. CDR3 coding DNA: TGCGCCACCTTCTCGGGGGGGCCAGCTTTCTTT. Translating it yields CATFSGGPAFF.

The chain joins TRBV7-9 to TRBJ1-1; D may be TRBD1 (6 bases). Germline CDR1 and CDR2: SEHNR and FQNEAQ (reference sequence). CDR3 size: 13 residues. With 4 bases removed from V and 4 bases from J, the gap between germline ends came to 10 bases. CDR3 bases: TGTGCCAGCAGCTCACAGGGTAGCACTGAAGCTTTCTTT. Its protein is CASSSQGSTEAFF.

The V call is TRBV18, the J call TRBJ2-3; 11 positions match TRBD2. There are 16 residues in the CDR3. CDR1 and CDR2 (germline): KGHSH, LQKENI. V trimming: 4 bases; J trimming: 2 bases; junction bases outside the gene matches: 5. In DNA form, the CDR3 reads TGTGCCAGCTCACAAACACTAGCGGGGGACACAGATACGCAGTATTTT. Its protein product is CASSQTLAGDTDTQYF.